This is a list of T cell receptor beta chains from one sample in a study of PD-1 blockade in classical Hodgkin lymphoma. The repertoire was sequenced with immunoSEQ multiplex PCR; TCRdb's copy has only in-frame clones and lacks some. Of over 75,000 clones listed, about nine tenths are singletons. The sequences come from peripheral blood mononuclear cells (PBMCs), collected before the fourth cycle of nivolumab. These receptors were obtained from a human donor with classical Hodgkin lymphoma. Both conserved end residues are part of each CDR3. Fields, in order: J gene, V gene, D gene, clone size, CDR3 protein, CDR3 DNA. D genes are given only for firm matches. A row's size may be missing; if present it is once, few, many or a size class.

TRBJ2-5,TRBV18,NA,NA,CASSTGLETQYF,TGTGCCAGCTCAACAGGGTTAGAGACCCAGTACTTC
TRBJ1-1,TRBV11-2,NA,NA,CASSFGRGTEAFF,TGTGCCAGCAGCTTCGGTAGGGGGACTGAAGCTTTCTTT
TRBJ1-2,TRBV19,NA,NA,CASHRDQRTRHYGYTF,TGTGCCAGTCACAGGGATCAACGAACTAGGCACTATGGCTACACCTTC
TRBJ2-7,TRBV30,TRBD1,NA,CAWSADRGGEQYF,TGTGCCTGGAGCGCTGACAGGGGGGGGGAGCAGTACTTC
TRBJ2-3,TRBV28,NA,NA,CASRPGGTDTQYF,TGTGCCAGCAGACCAGGGGGGACAGATACGCAGTATTTT
TRBJ1-5,TRBV10-3,TRBD1,NA,CAISDDDRGNQPQHF,TGTGCCATCAGTGACGACGACAGGGGCAATCAGCCCCAGCATTTT
TRBJ1-2,TRBV7-2,NA,NA,CASSTNFYGYTF,TGTGCCAGCAGCACTAACTTCTATGGCTACACCTTC
TRBJ2-3,TRBV5-1,NA,NA,CASSFSPDTQYF,TGCGCCAGCAGCTTTTCCCCAGATACGCAGTATTTT
TRBJ2-5,TRBV7-9,NA,NA,CASSLGYGETQYF,TGTGCCAGCAGCTTAGGGTACGGGGAGACCCAGTACTTC
TRBJ2-3,TRBV7-2,NA,NA,CASSLESGHTDTQYF,TGTGCCAGCAGCTTAGAGTCAGGACACACAGATACGCAGTATTTT
TRBJ1-2,TRBV5-1,TRBD1,NA,CASSSRNSGTEKGYTF,TGCGCCAGCAGCTCACGAAATTCCGGGACAGAAAAGGGCTACACCTTC
TRBJ2-2,TRBV4-3,TRBD2,NA,CASSHFGTSGGPLRITGEPFF,TGCGCCAGCAGCCATTTCGGGACTAGCGGGGGCCCGCTGAGAATTACCGGGGAGCCGTTTTTT
TRBJ1-1,TRBV19,NA,NA,CASSARGTEAFF,TGTGCCAGTAGTGCCAGGGGCACTGAAGCTTTCTTT
TRBJ2-3,TRBV5-1,TRBD2,NA,CASSLGLAGDTDTQYF,TGCGCCAGCAGCCTAGGACTAGCGGGGGACACAGATACGCAGTATTTT
TRBJ1-4,TRBV15,NA,NA,CATSREGVNNEKLFF,TGTGCCACCAGCAGAGAGGGAGTGAATAATGAAAAACTGTTTTTT
TRBJ2-3,TRBV7-9,TRBD1,NA,CASRTPSVRDRRRTDTQYF,TGTGCCAGCAGGACCCCATCAGTTCGGGACAGGAGACGCACAGATACGCAGTATTTT
TRBJ2-2,TRBV6-5,NA,NA,CASRRDLNTGELFF,TGTGCCAGCAGGAGGGACTTAAACACCGGGGAGCTGTTTTTT
TRBJ1-1,TRBV19,TRBD1,NA,CASTITGVAEAFF,TGTGCCAGTACCATTACAGGGGTCGCTGAAGCTTTCTTT
TRBJ1-1,TRBV7-2,NA,NA,CASSLVMATNTEAFF,TGTGCCAGCAGCTTAGTTATGGCAACGAACACTGAAGCTTTCTTT
TRBJ2-5,TRBV4-3,NA,NA,CASSQGFKETQYF,TGCGCCAGCAGCCAAGGATTTAAAGAGACCCAGTACTTC
TRBJ1-6,TRBV30,NA,few,CAWSSSNSPLHF,TGTGCCTGGAGTAGTAGTAATTCACCCCTCCACTTT
TRBJ2-7,TRBV5-8,NA,NA,CASSLWTARPYEQYF,TGTGCCAGCAGCCTTTGGACGGCTCGTCCCTACGAGCAGTACTTC
TRBJ2-3,TRBV6-5,NA,NA,CASNRGKTDTQYF,TGTGCCAGCAATCGGGGAAAAACAGATACGCAGTATTTT
TRBJ2-3,TRBV7-6,TRBD2,NA,CASSLDHYGTSGGTSTDTQYF,TGTGCCAGCAGCTTAGATCACTACGGGACTAGCGGGGGGACTAGCACAGATACGCAGTATTTT
TRBJ2-7,TRBV6-5,NA,NA,CASSPTVGLPYEQYF,TGTGCCAGCAGCCCCACCGTAGGACTGCCCTACGAGCAGTACTTC
TRBJ1-2,TRBV6-6,NA,once,CASSYSLWVVDGYTF,TGTGCCAGCAGTTACTCACTTTGGGTAGTTGATGGCTACACCTTC
TRBJ2-5,TRBV18,TRBD2,NA,CASSRERLAVETQYF,TGTGCCAGCTCCCGAGAGAGACTAGCCGTAGAGACCCAGTACTTC
TRBJ2-3,TRBV9,NA,NA,CASSVDRTFSRRDTQYF,TGTGCCAGCAGCGTAGACCGGACTTTTAGCCGGCGCGATACGCAGTATTTT